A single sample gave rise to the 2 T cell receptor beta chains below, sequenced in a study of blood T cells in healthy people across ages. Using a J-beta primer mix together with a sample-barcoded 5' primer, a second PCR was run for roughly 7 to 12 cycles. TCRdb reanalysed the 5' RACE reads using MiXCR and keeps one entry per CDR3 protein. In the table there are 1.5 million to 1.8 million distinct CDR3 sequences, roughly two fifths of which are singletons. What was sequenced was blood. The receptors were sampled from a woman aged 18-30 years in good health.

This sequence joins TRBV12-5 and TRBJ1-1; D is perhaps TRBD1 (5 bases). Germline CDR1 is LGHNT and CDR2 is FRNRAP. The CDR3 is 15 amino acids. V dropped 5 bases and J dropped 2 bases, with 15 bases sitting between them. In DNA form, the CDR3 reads TGTGCTAGTGGTCCTTCAGGGTCCCGAAACACTGAAGCTTTCTTT. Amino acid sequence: CASGPSGSRNTEAFF.

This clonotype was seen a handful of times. The CDR3 DNA follows: TGTGCCAGCAGCCCTTGGACAACAGCCTACAATGAGCAGTTCTTC. This encodes CASSPWTTAYNEQFF. The chain couples TRBV28 to TRBJ2-1; D perhaps matches TRBD1 (5 bases). Trimming took 6 bases from V and 2 from J, leaving 14 bases between them. The CDR3 extends over 15 amino acids. Looked up from germline, CDR1 is MDHEN and CDR2 is SYDVKM.